This T cell receptor beta chain was captured in a study of cytomegalovirus exposure and HLA in healthy donors. The PCR used 60 Vbeta and 13 Jbeta primers. Clones were read by immunoSEQ multiplex PCR, and TCRdb kept only the in-frame ones, dropping some. The data contain 80,000 to 90,000 clones, approximately 80% of them singletons. This clone has only a few counts. This sequence originates from a man aged 25 to 40 in good health and CMV-seronegative. The sequencing input was PBMCs.

The CDR3 sequence: CASSLVPSFLSSGESMSNTEAFF. In DNA, the CDR3 is TGCGCCAGCAGCTTGGTGCCCTCTTTCTTGTCCTCGGGGGAATCTATGAGTAACACTGAAGCTTTCTTT. The rearrangement joins TRBV5-1 to TRBJ1-1, with D perhaps matching TRBD1 (5 bases). The CDR3 has 23 amino acids. Per germline, CDR1 SGHRS and CDR2 YFSETQ. Trimming left V 0 bases short and J 2 bases short, with 35 bases between. The whole variable domain, remainder taken from reference TRBV5-1 and TRBJ1-1, is KAGVTQTPRYLIKTRGQQVTLSCSPISGHRSVSWYQQTPGQGLQFLFEYFSETQRNKGNFPGRFSGRQFSNSRSEMNVSTLELGDSALYLCASSLVPSFLSSGESMSNTEAFFGQGTRLTVV.